These T cell receptor beta chains were read from a single sample in a study of control samples from healthy donors and cancer patients. Produced via immunoSEQ multiplex PCR; TCRdb's table is partial and in-frame only. In the table there are 60,000 to 75,000 clones, roughly 85% of which are singletons. Sequences were obtained from blood. The receptors shown here come from a man in his forties in good health. CDR3s include the opening cysteine and the closing phenylalanine or tryptophan. The order of the fields is CDR3 DNA, CDR3 protein, clone size, V gene, D gene, J gene. A D gene is named only where the DNA matches it firmly. The size entry is marked missing in some rows and otherwise reads once, few, many or a size class.

cdr3_nt: TGTGCCAGTACTAAAGGGGGCCGGAGCTCCTACAATGAGCAGTTCTTC
cdr3_aa: CASTKGGRSSYNEQFF
clone_size: -
v_call: TRBV19
d_call: TRBD1
j_call: TRBJ2-1

cdr3_nt: TGTGCCAGCAAAACTAGCGGATACAATGAGCAGTTCTTC
cdr3_aa: CASKTSGYNEQFF
clone_size: -
v_call: TRBV3-1/TRBV3-2
d_call: TRBD2
j_call: TRBJ2-1

cdr3_nt: TGTGCCAGCTCACCACTCGTCGGGGAGGGTACCTACGAGCAGTACTTC
cdr3_aa: CASSPLVGEGTYEQYF
clone_size: -
v_call: TRBV18
d_call: TRBD2
j_call: TRBJ2-7

cdr3_nt: TGTGCCAGCAGCCAAGAAATAGCGGGGGGGCGCAGCACAGATACGCAGTATTTT
cdr3_aa: CASSQEIAGGRSTDTQYF
clone_size: -
v_call: TRBV3-1/TRBV3-2
d_call: TRBD2
j_call: TRBJ2-3

cdr3_nt: TGTGCCAGCAGAGCTGACGGGTACAGCACTGAAGCTTTCTTT
cdr3_aa: CASRADGYSTEAFF
clone_size: -
v_call: TRBV7-3
d_call: -
j_call: TRBJ1-1

cdr3_nt: TGTGCCAGCAGCTTCGTAGGGGGACCCTCCTACGAGCAGTACTTC
cdr3_aa: CASSFVGGPSYEQYF
clone_size: -
v_call: TRBV7-3
d_call: -
j_call: TRBJ2-7

cdr3_nt: TGTGCCAGCATCCGACGTGGGGGGGCCCATGGCACAGATACGCAGTATTTT
cdr3_aa: CASIRRGGAHGTDTQYF
clone_size: once
v_call: TRBV27
d_call: -
j_call: TRBJ2-3

cdr3_nt: TGCAGCGTTGAAGGGGAAGGGGAGGGATCAGATACGCAGTATTTT
cdr3_aa: CSVEGEGEGSDTQYF
clone_size: -
v_call: TRBV29-1
d_call: TRBD2
j_call: TRBJ2-3

cdr3_nt: TGTGCCAGCAGCTTAGCGAACCGGGAAACTGAAGCTTTCTTT
cdr3_aa: CASSLANRETEAFF
clone_size: -
v_call: TRBV7-2
d_call: -
j_call: TRBJ1-1

cdr3_nt: TGTGCCAGCAGCTTAGCGCGATGGGGACCCACAGATACGCAGTATTTT
cdr3_aa: CASSLARWGPTDTQYF
clone_size: -
v_call: TRBV7-8
d_call: -
j_call: TRBJ2-3

cdr3_nt: TGCGCCAGCAGCTTGATCGGGACCTACGAGCAGTACTTC
cdr3_aa: CASSLIGTYEQYF
clone_size: -
v_call: TRBV5-1
d_call: -
j_call: TRBJ2-7

cdr3_nt: TGTGCCAGCAGCACGGGCGGGACACCGTCCTACGAGCAGTACTTC
cdr3_aa: CASSTGGTPSYEQYF
clone_size: -
v_call: TRBV9
d_call: -
j_call: TRBJ2-7

cdr3_nt: TGTGCCAGTATCAGTGACGGTTGGCAGTTCTTC
cdr3_aa: CASISDGWQFF
clone_size: -
v_call: TRBV19
d_call: -
j_call: TRBJ2-1

cdr3_nt: TGCGCCAGCAGCGCGGGACCGAGATCCTACGAGCAGTACTTC
cdr3_aa: CASSAGPRSYEQYF
clone_size: -
v_call: TRBV5-1
d_call: -
j_call: TRBJ2-7

cdr3_nt: TGTGCCAGCAGTTGGACGGGGGGGGACACTGAAGCTTTCTTT
cdr3_aa: CASSWTGGDTEAFF
clone_size: -
v_call: TRBV7-8
d_call: -
j_call: TRBJ1-1

cdr3_nt: TGTGCCAGCAGCCACACTGCTCGGCCACAATACAATGAGCAGTTCTTC
cdr3_aa: CASSHTARPQYNEQFF
clone_size: -
v_call: TRBV11-3
d_call: -
j_call: TRBJ2-1

cdr3_nt: TGTGCCACCAGTTCATCGGGACAGGCTAATCAGCCCCAGCATTTT
cdr3_aa: CATSSSGQANQPQHF
clone_size: few
v_call: TRBV27
d_call: TRBD1
j_call: TRBJ1-5

cdr3_nt: TGTGCCAGCAGCGTCGACGGACTAGCGGGGGGCGAGCAGTACTTC
cdr3_aa: CASSVDGLAGGEQYF
clone_size: -
v_call: TRBV9
d_call: TRBD2
j_call: TRBJ2-7

cdr3_nt: TGTGCCTGGAGTCTGTCACAGGCTAGTCAGCCCCAGCATTTT
cdr3_aa: CAWSLSQASQPQHF
clone_size: -
v_call: TRBV30
d_call: -
j_call: TRBJ1-5

cdr3_nt: TGTGCCAGCAGTACGGGCCCCGGGGAGCTGTTTTTT
cdr3_aa: CASSTGPGELFF
clone_size: -
v_call: TRBV6-2/TRBV6-3
d_call: -
j_call: TRBJ2-2

cdr3_nt: TGCGCCAGCAGCTTGAAGGGGACAGCCCGCTCCGGCTATGGCTACACCTTC
cdr3_aa: CASSLKGTARSGYGYTF
clone_size: -
v_call: TRBV5-1
d_call: TRBD1
j_call: TRBJ1-2

cdr3_nt: TGTGCCAGTAGTAGCCCGACAGGGTACGGGTCTGGGGCCAACGTCCTGACTTTC
cdr3_aa: CASSSPTGYGSGANVLTF
clone_size: -
v_call: TRBV19
d_call: TRBD1
j_call: TRBJ2-6

cdr3_nt: TGTGCCTGGACAACCAAACTAGCGGGGGGTGTGAGCCAAGAGACCCAGTACTTC
cdr3_aa: CAWTTKLAGGVSQETQYF
clone_size: -
v_call: TRBV30
d_call: TRBD2
j_call: TRBJ2-5

cdr3_nt: TGTGCCATCAGCAGACAGGTTATGACAGATACGCAGTATTTT
cdr3_aa: CAISRQVMTDTQYF
clone_size: once
v_call: TRBV10-3
d_call: -
j_call: TRBJ2-3

cdr3_nt: TGTGCCAGCAGTTTGTCAGGAAACATTCAGTACTTC
cdr3_aa: CASSLSGNIQYF
clone_size: -
v_call: TRBV28
d_call: -
j_call: TRBJ2-4

cdr3_nt: TGTGCCAGCAGGACAGGGAATTCACCCCTCCACTTT
cdr3_aa: CASRTGNSPLHF
clone_size: -
v_call: TRBV5-4
d_call: TRBD1
j_call: TRBJ1-6

cdr3_nt: TGTGCCAGCAGCTTAATTATCAGGGAAAAACTGTTTTTT
cdr3_aa: CASSLIIREKLFF
clone_size: -
v_call: TRBV7-2
d_call: -
j_call: TRBJ1-4

cdr3_nt: TGTGCCAGCAGCGTTGGCGGGGCGTCCTACAATGAGCAGTTCTTC
cdr3_aa: CASSVGGASYNEQFF
clone_size: -
v_call: TRBV9
d_call: -
j_call: TRBJ2-1

cdr3_nt: TGTGCCAGCAGCTTATCGGGGTTCACTGAAGCTTTCTTT
cdr3_aa: CASSLSGFTEAFF
clone_size: -
v_call: TRBV7-3
d_call: -
j_call: TRBJ1-1

cdr3_nt: TGTGCCAGCGGTGTCGGAAACACCATATATTTT
cdr3_aa: CASGVGNTIYF
clone_size: -
v_call: TRBV5-4
d_call: -
j_call: TRBJ1-3

cdr3_nt: TGTGCCAGCAGCCAGCTACGGACAGGGAACACTGAAGCTTTCTTT
cdr3_aa: CASSQLRTGNTEAFF
clone_size: -
v_call: TRBV9
d_call: TRBD1
j_call: TRBJ1-1

cdr3_nt: TGTGCCAGCAGGCGGACAGGGGGGTTCGAGTACTTC
cdr3_aa: CASRRTGGFEYF
clone_size: -
v_call: TRBV27
d_call: TRBD1
j_call: TRBJ2-5

cdr3_nt: TGTGCCAGCAGCTTATACGGGTCCCCCTATGGCTACACCTTC
cdr3_aa: CASSLYGSPYGYTF
clone_size: -
v_call: TRBV7-2
d_call: -
j_call: TRBJ1-2

cdr3_nt: TGTGCCAGCACCACGGAGGGCAGCCAAAAAACCTACGAGCAGTACTTC
cdr3_aa: CASTTEGSQKTYEQYF
clone_size: -
v_call: TRBV2
d_call: -
j_call: TRBJ2-7

cdr3_nt: TGTGCCAGCAGCCCCCCCAACGGAGGCCTCACCGGGGAGCTGTTTTTT
cdr3_aa: CASSPPNGGLTGELFF
clone_size: -
v_call: TRBV5-8
d_call: -
j_call: TRBJ2-2

cdr3_nt: TGTGCCAGCAGAACAGGACTGAATGATTTCGAAAAACTGTTTTTT
cdr3_aa: CASRTGLNDFEKLFF
clone_size: -
v_call: TRBV28
d_call: -
j_call: TRBJ1-4

cdr3_nt: TGTGCCATCAGTGAAACCCCGTTAGCGGGGTCCTCCTACAATGAGCAGTTCTTC
cdr3_aa: CAISETPLAGSSYNEQFF
clone_size: -
v_call: TRBV10-3
d_call: TRBD2
j_call: TRBJ2-1

cdr3_nt: TGCGCCAGCAGCGTCTCCGGGAGTAATGGGGCCAACGTCCTGACTTTC
cdr3_aa: CASSVSGSNGANVLTF
clone_size: -
v_call: TRBV5-1
d_call: -
j_call: TRBJ2-6

cdr3_nt: TGCGCCAGCAGCTTGGACGGGATAAGCAATCAGCCCCAGCATTTT
cdr3_aa: CASSLDGISNQPQHF
clone_size: -
v_call: TRBV5-1
d_call: -
j_call: TRBJ1-5

cdr3_nt: TGTGCCAGCAGTTCCGGGACAGGGGTGTCCCAAGAGACCCAGTACTTC
cdr3_aa: CASSSGTGVSQETQYF
clone_size: -
v_call: TRBV5-6
d_call: TRBD1
j_call: TRBJ2-5

cdr3_nt: TGCAGCGTTGAAGCCCGGGTGACTAGCATTGGTTTAAATGAGCAGTTCTTC
cdr3_aa: CSVEARVTSIGLNEQFF
clone_size: -
v_call: TRBV29-1
d_call: TRBD2
j_call: TRBJ2-1